Listed below are T cell receptor beta chains from one sample, sequenced in a study of blood T cell repertoires in COVID-19. Some clones are missing from TCRdb's copy, which holds only in-frame ones; the method was immunoSEQ multiplex PCR. The sample has fewer than 450,000 clones, roughly 88% seen once. The material sequenced was PBMCs or T cells enriched from blood (not recorded which). The receptor source for this set is a man aged 18 to 30 who had recovered from COVID-19. Both conserved end residues are part of each CDR3. D genes are given only for firm matches. Clone size is given for some rows only: seen once, a few or many times, or a class if the clone is expanded.

TRBJ1-1 NA TRBV11-2 TRBD1 CASSLLQGVTEAFF TGTGCCAGCAGCTTACTTCAGGGGGTCACTGAAGCTTTCTTT
TRBJ1-1 NA TRBV30 NA CAWSWAAAEAFF TGTGCCTGGAGTTGGGCCGCCGCTGAAGCTTTCTTT
TRBJ2-2 NA TRBV7-8 TRBD2 CASSLGTRFFPGELFF TGTGCCAGCAGCTTAGGGACTAGATTCTTTCCCGGGGAGCTGTTTTTT
TRBJ1-5 NA TRBV7-9 NA CASSPDNGNQPQHF TGTGCCAGCAGCCCCGACAATGGGAATCAGCCCCAGCATTTT
TRBJ1-2 NA TRBV6-6 NA CASSYHTDPASLGPAKYGYTF TGTGCCAGCAGCTACCACACAGACCCCGCCTCACTTGGTCCCGCGAAGTATGGCTACACCTTC
TRBJ1-5 NA TRBV6-5 NA CASRALRGDQPQHF TGTGCCAGCCGGGCCCTTAGGGGCGATCAGCCCCAGCATTTT
TRBJ1-3 NA TRBV5-1 TRBD1 CASSSTTGDSSGGNTIYF TGCGCCAGCAGCTCCACGACAGGGGACTCTTCGGGGGGAAACACCATATATTTT
TRBJ2-7 NA TRBV28 TRBD1 CASSPGTGMREQYF TGTGCCAGCAGTCCCGGGACAGGGATGCGCGAGCAGTACTTC
TRBJ2-1 NA TRBV19 TRBD2 CASTPHGGGRSDNEQFF TGTGCCAGTACCCCCCATGGGGGCGGGAGGAGTGACAATGAGCAGTTCTTC
TRBJ2-5 NA TRBV15 TRBD2 CATSRDRGGEETQYF TGTGCCACCAGCAGAGACCGCGGGGGGGAAGAGACCCAGTACTTC
TRBJ1-6 NA TRBV4-1 NA CASSQELSQGWKVPLHF TGCGCCAGCAGCCAAGAACTCTCGCAGGGATGGAAAGTACCCCTCCACTTT
TRBJ1-2 few TRBV11-2 NA CASSSNGYGYTF TGTGCCAGCAGCTCGAACGGTTATGGCTACACCTTC
TRBJ1-1 NA TRBV18 NA CASSPGRNTEAFF TGTGCCAGCTCACCGGGCAGAAACACTGAAGCTTTCTTT
TRBJ1-1 NA TRBV5-1 TRBD1 CASSRGTANTEAFF TGCGCCAGCAGCCGTGGGACAGCGAACACTGAAGCTTTCTTT
TRBJ1-4 NA TRBV20-1 NA CSGWSDEKLFF TGCAGTGGGTGGAGCGATGAAAAACTGTTTTTT
TRBJ2-7 NA TRBV18 NA CASSPCFISYEQYF TGTGCCAGCTCACCTTGTTTTATTTCCTACGAGCAGTACTTC
TRBJ2-7 NA TRBV5-4 TRBD2 CASSPDMGLAAEQYF TGTGCCAGCAGCCCAGACATGGGACTAGCGGCTGAACAGTACTTC
TRBJ1-2 NA TRBV3-1/TRBV3-2 NA CASSQDQGVFYGYTF TGTGCCAGCAGCCAAGATCAAGGGGTTTTCTATGGCTACACCTTC
TRBJ2-5 NA TRBV14 TRBD2 CASSQPSGRQETQYF TGTGCCAGCAGCCAGCCTAGCGGGAGACAAGAGACCCAGTACTTC
TRBJ2-3 NA TRBV9 NA CASSVEGRWASDTQYF TGTGCCAGCAGCGTAGAGGGGCGGTGGGCATCAGATACGCAGTATTTT
TRBJ1-1 NA TRBV5-1 NA CASSLEFTKNTEAFF TGCGCCAGCAGCTTGGAGTTTACAAAAAACACTGAAGCTTTCTTT
TRBJ1-1 NA TRBV7-9 NA CASSLMGAGNTEAFF TGTGCCAGCAGCTTAATGGGGGCAGGGAACACTGAAGCTTTCTTT
TRBJ2-2 NA TRBV7-2 NA CARNRERANTGELFF TGTGCCAGAAACAGGGAGCGCGCGAACACCGGGGAGCTGTTTTTT
TRBJ2-1 NA TRBV7-2 TRBD2 CASSLSPGGRRNEQFF TGTGCCAGCAGCTTAAGTCCGGGGGGGCGTAGGAATGAGCAGTTCTTC
TRBJ1-1 NA TRBV6-5 TRBD1 CATSQGAGTEAFF TGTGCCACTTCACAGGGGGCCGGTACTGAAGCTTTCTTT
TRBJ1-1 NA TRBV7-6 TRBD1 CASSFDRGGEAFF TGTGCCAGCAGCTTCGACAGGGGTGGGGAAGCTTTCTTT
TRBJ1-1 NA TRBV2 NA CASSGGQAEAFF TGTGCCAGCAGTGGGGGGCAGGCTGAAGCTTTCTTT
TRBJ1-1 NA TRBV3-1/TRBV3-2 TRBD1 CASSQDAGGGTEAFF TGTGCCAGCAGCCAAGATGCAGGGGGAGGTACTGAAGCTTTCTTT
TRBJ1-3 NA TRBV5-8 NA CASPVLTVGNTIYF TGTGCCAGCCCGGTCCTCACAGTTGGAAACACCATATATTTT
TRBJ2-3 NA TRBV7-7 NA CASSFGEEKADTQYF TGTGCCAGCAGCTTCGGGGAAGAGAAGGCAGATACGCAGTATTTT
TRBJ1-5 NA TRBV6-1 NA CASSEFLTVPQPQHF TGTGCCAGCAGTGAATTCCTGACAGTTCCTCAGCCCCAGCATTTT
TRBJ2-7 NA TRBV25-1 NA CASSIGGLSYEQYF TGTGCCAGCAGTATTGGCGGACTGAGCTACGAGCAGTACTTC
TRBJ2-7 once TRBV6-5 NA CASSGGSYEQYF TGTGCCAGCTCCGGAGGCTCCTACGAGCAGTACTTC
TRBJ1-4 NA TRBV13 NA CASSPDTTKAPNEKLFF TGTGCCAGCAGCCCGGACACAACCAAGGCACCTAATGAAAAACTGTTTTTT
TRBJ1-4 NA TRBV5-1 NA CASSSGHSVKLFF TGCGCCAGCAGCTCGGGACACTCTGTAAAACTGTTTTTT
TRBJ1-2 NA TRBV12-5 NA CASGLVGNQQNRYTF TGTGCTAGTGGTTTGGTAGGCAATCAACAGAACCGCTACACCTTC